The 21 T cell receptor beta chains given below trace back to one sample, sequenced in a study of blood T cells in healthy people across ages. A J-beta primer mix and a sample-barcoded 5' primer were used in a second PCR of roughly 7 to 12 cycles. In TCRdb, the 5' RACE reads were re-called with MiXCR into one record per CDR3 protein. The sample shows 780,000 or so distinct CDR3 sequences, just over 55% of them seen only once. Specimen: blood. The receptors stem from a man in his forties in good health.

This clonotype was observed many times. The CDR3 is CASSQDFNVRGQETQYF. Written as DNA, the CDR3 is TGTGCCAGCAGCCAAGATTTCAATGTGAGGGGACAAGAGACCCAGTACTTC. V gene TRBV14 combines with J gene TRBJ2-5, with D perhaps given as TRBD1 or TRBD2 (5 bases each). The CDR3 has 17 residues. V lost 0 bases, J lost 2 bases, and 16 bases lay in between. The germline gives CDR1 SGHDN, CDR2 FVKESK. Drawing the rest from reference TRBV14 and TRBJ2-5, the complete variable domain is EAGVTQFPSHSVIEKGQTVTLRCDPISGHDNLYWYRRVMGKEIKFLLHFVKESKQDESGMPNNRFLAERTGGTYSTLKVQPAELEDSGVYFCASSQDFNVRGQETQYFGPGTRLLVL.

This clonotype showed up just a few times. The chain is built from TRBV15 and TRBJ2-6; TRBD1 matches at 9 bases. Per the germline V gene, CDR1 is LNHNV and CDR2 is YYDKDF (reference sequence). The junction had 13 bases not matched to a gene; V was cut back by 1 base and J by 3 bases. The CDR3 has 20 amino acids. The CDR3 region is CATSRGISDEDRGGANVLTF. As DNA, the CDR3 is TGTGCCACCAGCAGAGGGATCTCGGACGAGGACAGGGGTGGGGCCAACGTCCTGACTTTC. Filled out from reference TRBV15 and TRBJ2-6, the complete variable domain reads DAMVIQNPRYQVTQFGKPVTLSCSQTLNHNVMYWYQQKSSQAPKLLFHYYDKDFNNEADTPDNFQSRRPNTSFCFLDIRSPGLGDTAMYLCATSRGISDEDRGGANVLTFGAGSRLTVL.

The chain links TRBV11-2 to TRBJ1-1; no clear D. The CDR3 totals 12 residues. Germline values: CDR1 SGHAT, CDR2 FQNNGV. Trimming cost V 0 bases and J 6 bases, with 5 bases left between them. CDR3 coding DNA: TGTGCCAGCAGCTTAGATATCGCTGAAGCTTTCTTT. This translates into CASSLDIAEAFF. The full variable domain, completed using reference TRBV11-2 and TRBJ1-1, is EAGVAQSPRYKIIEKRQSVAFWCNPISGHATLYWYQQILGQGPKLLIQFQNNGVVDDSQLPKDRFSAERLKGVDSTLKIQPAKLEDSAVYLCASSLDIAEAFFGQGTRLTVV.

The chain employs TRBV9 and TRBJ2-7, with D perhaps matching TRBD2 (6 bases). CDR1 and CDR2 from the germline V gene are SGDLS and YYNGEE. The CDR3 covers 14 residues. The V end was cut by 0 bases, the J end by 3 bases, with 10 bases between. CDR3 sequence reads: CASSVASEFYEQYF. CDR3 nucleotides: TGTGCCAGCAGCGTAGCTAGCGAATTCTACGAGCAGTACTTC.

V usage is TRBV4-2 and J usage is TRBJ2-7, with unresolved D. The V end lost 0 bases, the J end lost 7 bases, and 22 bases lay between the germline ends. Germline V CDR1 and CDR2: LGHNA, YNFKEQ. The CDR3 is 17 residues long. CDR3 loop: CASSQEGSASGNNEQYF. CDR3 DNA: TGTGCCAGCAGCCAAGAGGGTTCGGCTAGTGGAAACAATGAGCAGTACTTC.

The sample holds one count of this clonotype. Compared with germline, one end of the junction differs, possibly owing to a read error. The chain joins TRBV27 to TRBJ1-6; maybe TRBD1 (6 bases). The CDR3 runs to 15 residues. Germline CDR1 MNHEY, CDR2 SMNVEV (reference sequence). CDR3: CANSLLGATDSPLHF. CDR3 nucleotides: TGTGCCAACAGTTTATTGGGGGCTACGGATTCACCCCTCCACTTT.

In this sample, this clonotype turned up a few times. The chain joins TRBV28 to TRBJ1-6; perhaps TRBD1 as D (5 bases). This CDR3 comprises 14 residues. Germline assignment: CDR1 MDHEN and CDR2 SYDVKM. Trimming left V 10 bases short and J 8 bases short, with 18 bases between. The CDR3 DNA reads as TGTGCCACTCGAGGGGAGTATAGGGATTCACCCCTCCACTTT. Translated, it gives CATRGEYRDSPLHF.

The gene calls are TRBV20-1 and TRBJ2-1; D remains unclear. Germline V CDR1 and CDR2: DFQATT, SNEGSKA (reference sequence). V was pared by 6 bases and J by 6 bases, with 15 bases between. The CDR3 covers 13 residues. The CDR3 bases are TGCAGTGCACAGACGGAGCACAGCAATGAGCAGTTCTTC. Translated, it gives CSAQTEHSNEQFF.

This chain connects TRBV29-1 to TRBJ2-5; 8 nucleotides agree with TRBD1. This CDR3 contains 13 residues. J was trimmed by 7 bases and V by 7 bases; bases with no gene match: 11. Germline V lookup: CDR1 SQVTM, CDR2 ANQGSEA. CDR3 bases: TGCAGCGCCTTGGGACAGGCCGTCGGGACCCAGTACTTC. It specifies CSALGQAVGTQYF.

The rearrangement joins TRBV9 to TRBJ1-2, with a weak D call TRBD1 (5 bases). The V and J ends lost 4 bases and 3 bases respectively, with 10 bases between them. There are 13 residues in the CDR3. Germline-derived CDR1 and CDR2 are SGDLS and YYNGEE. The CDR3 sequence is CASSQRQYYGYTF. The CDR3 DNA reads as TGTGCCAGCAGCCAGAGACAGTACTATGGCTACACCTTC.

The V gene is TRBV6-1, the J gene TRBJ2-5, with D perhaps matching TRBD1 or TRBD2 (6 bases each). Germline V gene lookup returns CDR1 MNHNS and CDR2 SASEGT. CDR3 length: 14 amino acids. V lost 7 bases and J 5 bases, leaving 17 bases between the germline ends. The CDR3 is CASNGVGGLETQYF. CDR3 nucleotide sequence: TGTGCCAGCAATGGGGTGGGGGGCTTGGAGACCCAGTACTTC.

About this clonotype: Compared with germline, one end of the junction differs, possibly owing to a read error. For the CDR3, the DNA is TGTGGCAGCAGCCAAGATGGGGCGGGCGGATCTTACGAGCAGTACTTC. It yields the protein CGSSQDGAGGSYEQYF. The gene calls are TRBV4-2 and TRBJ2-7; the D call may be TRBD1 or TRBD2 (5 bases each). Germline CDR1 is LGHNA and CDR2 is YNFKEQ. This CDR3 is built from 16 residues.

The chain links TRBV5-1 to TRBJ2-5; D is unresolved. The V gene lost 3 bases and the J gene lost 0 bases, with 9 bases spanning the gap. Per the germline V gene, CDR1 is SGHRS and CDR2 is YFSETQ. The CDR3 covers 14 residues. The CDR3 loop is CASSSQTHQETQYF. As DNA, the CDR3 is TGCGCCAGCAGCTCCCAGACGCACCAAGAGACCCAGTACTTC.

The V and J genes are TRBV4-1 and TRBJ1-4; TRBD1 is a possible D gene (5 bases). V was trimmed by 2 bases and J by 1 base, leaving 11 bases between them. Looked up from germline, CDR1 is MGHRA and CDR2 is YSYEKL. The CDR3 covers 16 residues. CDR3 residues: CASSQLGRGTNEKLFF. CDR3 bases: TGCGCCAGCAGCCAATTGGGACGGGGAACTAATGAAAAACTGTTTTTT.

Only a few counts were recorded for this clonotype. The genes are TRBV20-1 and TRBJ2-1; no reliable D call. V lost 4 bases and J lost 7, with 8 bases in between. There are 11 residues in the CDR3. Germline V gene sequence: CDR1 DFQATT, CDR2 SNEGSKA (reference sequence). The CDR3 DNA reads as TGCAGTGCTACCGCGTGGAATGAGCAGTTCTTC. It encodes CSATAWNEQFF.

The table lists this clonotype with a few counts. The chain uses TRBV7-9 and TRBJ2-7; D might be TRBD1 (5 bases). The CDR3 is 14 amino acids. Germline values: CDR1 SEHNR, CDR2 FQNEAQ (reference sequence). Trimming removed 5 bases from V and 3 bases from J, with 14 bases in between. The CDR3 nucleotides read TGTGCCAGCAGCCCGGACACGGTAGGCTACGAGCAGTACTTC. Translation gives CASSPDTVGYEQYF.

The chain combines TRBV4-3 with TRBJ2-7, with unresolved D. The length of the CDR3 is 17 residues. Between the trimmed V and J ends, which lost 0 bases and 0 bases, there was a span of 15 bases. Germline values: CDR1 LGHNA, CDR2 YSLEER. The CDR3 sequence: CASSQESRDGDSYEQYF. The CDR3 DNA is TGCGCCAGCAGCCAAGAATCAAGGGATGGGGACTCCTACGAGCAGTACTTC.

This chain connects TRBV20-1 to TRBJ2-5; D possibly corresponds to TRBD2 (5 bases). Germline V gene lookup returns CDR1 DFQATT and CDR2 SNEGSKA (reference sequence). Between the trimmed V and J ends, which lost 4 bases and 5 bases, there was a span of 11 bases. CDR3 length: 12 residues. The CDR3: CSAITRTETQYF. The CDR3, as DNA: TGCAGTGCTATAACTAGAACGGAGACCCAGTACTTC.

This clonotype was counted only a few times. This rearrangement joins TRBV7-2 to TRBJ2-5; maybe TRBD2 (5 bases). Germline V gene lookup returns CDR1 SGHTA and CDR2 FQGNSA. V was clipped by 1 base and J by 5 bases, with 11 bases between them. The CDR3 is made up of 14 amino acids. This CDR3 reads CASSLGGFSETQYF. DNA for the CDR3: TGTGCCAGCAGCTTAGGAGGGTTCTCGGAGACCCAGTACTTC.

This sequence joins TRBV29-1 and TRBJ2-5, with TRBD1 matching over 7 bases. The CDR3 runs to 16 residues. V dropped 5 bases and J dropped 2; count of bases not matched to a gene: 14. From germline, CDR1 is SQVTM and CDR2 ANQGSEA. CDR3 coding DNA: TGCAGCGTTAAGGGGGCAGGCAGCATAGTGCAAGAGACCCAGTACTTC. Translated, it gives CSVKGAGSIVQETQYF.

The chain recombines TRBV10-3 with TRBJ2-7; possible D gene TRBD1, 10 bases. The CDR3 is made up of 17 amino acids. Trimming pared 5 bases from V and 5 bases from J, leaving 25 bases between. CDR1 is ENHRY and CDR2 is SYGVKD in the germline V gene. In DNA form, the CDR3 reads TGTGCCATCAGTAGACAGGGGGCGGCGGGAGGGGCCGACGAGCAGTACTTC. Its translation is CAISRQGAAGGADEQYF.